This TCR beta chain was retrieved from a study of T cells in Graves' hyperthyroidism and ophthalmopathy. The wider study: Specimen type is peripheral blood, collected at initial diagnosis prior to any treatment.

This CDR3 is built from 17 residues. Per the germline V gene, CDR1 is SGHRS and CDR2 is YFSETQ. Trimming at V came to 3 bases and at J to 0 bases, leaving 11 bases not matched to a gene. TCR beta CDR3 sequences were amplified from RNA transcripts. Carried out on the TCR CDR3, a first-round RT-PCR used the HTBI primer set. In TCRdb, the multiplex PCR reads were re-called with MiXCR into one record per CDR3 protein. Of 300,000 to 450,000 distinct CDR3 sequences detected, approximately 17% appear once; the ten largest clones hold 35% to 50%. Many counts were recorded for this clonotype. The antigen remains unidentified. Diagnoses were made from clinical symptoms, serum measures (thyroxine and TRAb), thyroid ultrasound and orbital computed tomography. It was over 9.5 ml of fresh peripheral blood that supplied the PBMCs. Findings of the study overall: Blood samples included most of the expanded thyroid clonotypes exceeding 0.001.

This TCR was sampled from a young man with Graves' ophthalmopathy. V usage is TRBV5-1 and J usage is TRBJ1-1, with TRBD1 matching 7 bases. Sample: blood. The CDR3: CASSSPPRQGMNTEAFF. As DNA, the CDR3 is TGCGCCAGCAGCTCCCCCCCACGACAGGGAATGAACACTGAAGCTTTCTTT.